This passage covers 32 T cell receptor beta chains from one sample sequenced in a study of blood T cell repertoires in COVID-19. The method was immunoSEQ multiplex PCR; TCRdb's version includes in-frame clones alone and lacks a portion of them. The sample records about 220,000 clones, less than 85% being singletons. The sample was peripheral blood. The receptor source for this set is a woman of 80 years or more with acute or convalescent COVID-19.

The chain is built from TRBV6-6 and TRBJ1-2; TRBD1 aligns across 7 bases. The germline V gene has CDR1 MNHNY and CDR2 SVGAGI (reference sequence). This CDR3 spans 16 amino acids. With V trimmed by 5 bases and J by 7 bases, 16 bases remained unmatched. CDR3 in DNA: TGTGCCAGCAGTCGACAGGGAATACTAAGGGGGCCTGGCTACACCTTC. The encoded protein is CASSRQGILRGPGYTF.

The rearrangement links TRBV3-1 (or the pseudogene TRBV3-2) to TRBJ2-5; TRBD1 might be the D (6 bases). The CDR3 is 14 amino acids. The V end lost 1 base, the J end lost 5 bases, and 11 bases lay between the germline ends. Germline V gene data show CDR1 as LGHDT and CDR2 as YNNKEL (reference sequence). The CDR3 sequence is CASSQGQVRETQYF. The CDR3 DNA reads as TGTGCCAGCAGCCAAGGACAGGTGAGGGAGACCCAGTACTTC.

J is TRBJ1-2 and V is TRBV15; TRBD1 agrees at 11 bases. This CDR3 has 16 residues. The V gene end was trimmed by 1 base and the J gene end by 3 bases; junction bases not matched to a gene: 4. Per the germline V gene, CDR1 is LNHNV and CDR2 is YYDKDF (reference sequence). CDR3 bases: TGTGCCACCAGCAGAGTTGGGGACAGGGGGTACTATGGCTACACCTTC. This encodes CATSRVGDRGYYGYTF.

The chain recombines TRBV30 with TRBJ1-1, with 8 nucleotides matching TRBD1. The CDR3 is made up of 13 amino acids. The germline V gene has CDR1 GTSNPN and CDR2 SVGIG (reference sequence). With V trimmed by 3 bases and J by 0 bases, 0 bases remained unmatched. CDR3 loop: CAWRGQVNTEAFF. DNA for the CDR3: TGTGCCTGGAGGGGACAGGTGAACACTGAAGCTTTCTTT. The full variable domain, completed using reference TRBV30 and TRBJ1-1, is SQTIHQWPATLVQPVGSPLSLECTVEGTSNPNLYWYRQAAGRGLQLLFYSVGIGQISSEVPQNLSASRPQDRQFILSSKKLLLSDSGFYLCAWRGQVNTEAFFGQGTRLTVV.

This clone was seen only a few times. The rearrangement uses TRBV7-2 and TRBJ1-2; 7 positions match TRBD1. Trimming cost V 0 bases and J 0 bases; bases outside gene matches: 13. CDR1 and CDR2 from the germline V gene are SGHTA and FQGNSA. This CDR3 has 19 amino acids. CDR3 in DNA: TGTGCCAGCAGCTTAGCGGGCAGGGGGAGGATCGAATCTAACTATGGCTACACCTTC. This translates into CASSLAGRGRIESNYGYTF.

This clone appeared a few times. The chain couples TRBV6-1 to TRBJ1-2, with 9 bases that match TRBD1. V trimming: 6 bases; J trimming: 4 bases; junction bases outside the gene matches: 12. The CDR3 has 16 residues. The germline gives CDR1 MNHNS, CDR2 SASEGT. CDR3 DNA: TGTGCCAGCAGAGAAATCCGTCACAGGGGGCCCTATGGCTACACCTTC. The encoded protein is CASREIRHRGPYGYTF.

The rearrangement links TRBV5-4 to TRBJ1-5; the match to TRBD1 covers 10 bases. Germline loops: CDR1 SGHNT, CDR2 YYREEE (reference sequence). The CDR3 is made up of 18 amino acids. The V segment lost 1 base and the J segment 0 bases; nucleotides outside the gene matches: 7. CDR3 in amino acids: CASSLRQGAQNSNQPQHF. The CDR3, as DNA: TGTGCCAGCAGCTTGAGACAGGGGGCGCAGAATAGCAATCAGCCCCAGCATTTT.

V usage is TRBV5-1 and J usage is TRBJ2-2, with TRBD1 as a possible D gene (6 bases). Trimming pared 0 bases from V and 6 bases from J, leaving 12 bases between. Germline assignment: CDR1 SGHRS and CDR2 YFSETQ. The CDR3 extends over 15 amino acids. This CDR3 reads CASSLDFSGAGELFF. The CDR3 DNA reads TGCGCCAGCAGCTTGGATTTCTCAGGGGCCGGGGAGCTGTTTTTT.

The CDR3 DNA is TGTGCCAGCAGCAAAAGGAACAGAAGCTCCTACGAGCAGTACTTC. Residues: CASSKRNRSSYEQYF. This chain connects TRBV21-1 to TRBJ2-7; whether TRBD1, the table's D call, matches the DNA was not checked. TRBV21-1 is marked as a pseudogene. The CDR3 totals 15 residues.

The chain joins TRBV9 to TRBJ1-1; 7 bases fit TRBD1. This CDR3 spans 14 amino acids. Germline V gives CDR1 SGDLS, CDR2 YYNGEE. Germline trimming cut 3 bases from V and 4 bases from J; bases unmatched to any gene: 6. Written as DNA, the CDR3 is TGTGCCAGCAGCGCGACTTCAGGGGGCACTGAAGCTTTCTTT. Protein sequence: CASSATSGGTEAFF. Full variable domain (missing parts from reference TRBV9 and TRBJ1-1): DSGVTQTPKHLITATGQRVTLRCSPRSGDLSVYWYQQSLDQGLQFLIQYYNGEERAKGNILERFSAQQFPDLHSELNLSSLELGDSALYFCASSATSGGTEAFFGQGTRLTVV.

This clone showed up just once. The chain is built from TRBV7-2 and TRBJ1-5; D perhaps matches TRBD1 (6 bases). The length of the CDR3 is 14 residues. Germline-derived CDR1 and CDR2 are SGHTA and FQGNSA. V was pared by 2 bases and J by 4 bases, with 9 bases between. The CDR3 is CASSLSQGNQPQHF. CDR3 coding DNA: TGTGCCAGCAGCTTATCTCAGGGGAATCAGCCCCAGCATTTT.

This chain joins TRBV5-4 and TRBJ1-1; no reliable D call. This CDR3 region has 16 residues. V shed 2 bases and J shed 2 bases, with 16 bases lying between them. CDR1 is SGHNT and CDR2 is YYREEE in the germline V gene (reference sequence). This chain's CDR3 is CASSFGWGGQNTEAFF. DNA of the CDR3: TGTGCCAGCAGCTTTGGTTGGGGAGGGCAAAACACTGAAGCTTTCTTT. Complete variable domain (other parts from reference TRBV5-4 and TRBJ1-1): ETGVTQSPTHLIKTRGQQVTLRCSSQSGHNTVSWYQQALGQGPQFIFQYYREEENGRGNFPPRFSGLQFPNYSSELNVNALELDDSALYLCASSFGWGGQNTEAFFGQGTRLTVV.

This clone was seen a few times. The chain joins TRBV7-9 to TRBJ2-5, with 10 nucleotides matching TRBD1. The CDR3 extends over 17 amino acids. Germline V gene lookup returns CDR1 SEHNR and CDR2 FQNEAQ (reference sequence). With 4 bases clipped from V and 1 base from J, the junction kept 9 bases outside the gene matches. CDR3 residues: CASSSWDRGKFQETQYF. The CDR3 coding sequence is TGTGCCAGCAGCTCTTGGGACAGGGGAAAATTCCAAGAGACCCAGTACTTC. The complete variable domain, with remaining parts taken from reference TRBV7-9 and TRBJ2-5, reads DTGVSQNPRHKITKRGQNVTFRCDPISEHNRLYWYRQTLGQGPEFLTYFQNEAQLEKSRLLSDRFSAERPKGSFSTLEIQRTEQGDSAMYLCASSSWDRGKFQETQYFGPGTRLLVL.

The rearrangement joins TRBV27 to TRBJ2-7, with D possibly matching TRBD1 (5 bases). Trimming took off 3 bases at V and 3 bases at J, with 9 bases between the two ends. Germline V gene lookup returns CDR1 MNHEY and CDR2 SMNVEV (reference sequence). The CDR3 length is 13 residues. CDR3 sequence: CASSLSGNYEQYF. CDR3 coding DNA: TGTGCCAGCAGTTTGTCAGGGAACTACGAGCAGTACTTC.

The chain is built from TRBV4-1 and TRBJ1-2, with D possibly matching TRBD1 (6 bases). The V and J ends lost 0 bases and 4 bases respectively, with 12 bases between them. This CDR3 region has 15 residues. Looked up from germline, CDR1 is MGHRA and CDR2 is YSYEKL. CDR3 nucleotides: TGCGCCAGCAGCCAAGATCACGACAGGTCCTATGGCTACACCTTC. Amino acid sequence: CASSQDHDRSYGYTF.

The rearrangement links TRBV6-5 to TRBJ2-3; 9 bases line up with TRBD2. Germline V gene data show CDR1 as MNHEY and CDR2 as SVGAGI. With V trimmed by 6 bases and J by 3 bases, 4 bases remained unmatched. There are 14 residues in the CDR3. The CDR3 DNA follows: TGTGCCAGCAGGCGAGGACTAGCGACAGATACGCAGTATTTT. Protein product: CASRRGLATDTQYF.

This chain uses TRBV28 with TRBJ1-2; 8 bases agree with TRBD1. Germline lookup yields CDR1 MDHEN and CDR2 SYDVKM. CDR3 length: 13 residues. J lost 8 bases, V lost 2 bases, and 4 bases had no gene match. DNA for the CDR3: TGTGCCAGCAGTTTACAGGGGGCGCCCGGCTACACCTTC. Its protein is CASSLQGAPGYTF.

The chain is built from TRBV7-9 and TRBJ2-6; TRBD1 matches 8 bases. This CDR3 is built from 17 residues. The V gene end was trimmed by 3 bases and the J gene end by 0 bases; junction bases not matched to a gene: 4. CDR1 is SEHNR and CDR2 is FQNEAQ in the germline V gene (reference sequence). DNA of the CDR3: TGTGCCAGCAGCTTTACAGGGGGTTCCTCTGGGGCCAACGTCCTGACTTTC. It specifies CASSFTGGSSGANVLTF.

V is TRBV7-2 and J is TRBJ2-2; TRBD2 agrees at 7 bases. CDR1 and CDR2 (germline): SGHTA, FQGNSA. CDR3 length equals 15 residues. V shed 4 bases, J shed 4 bases, and the junction held 6 bases outside the gene matches. CDR3 sequence: CASSSAGGGTGELFF. The CDR3, as DNA: TGTGCCAGCAGCTCGGCTGGGGGGGGCACCGGGGAGCTGTTTTTT.

The V and J genes are TRBV19 and TRBJ1-4; TRBD1 aligns across 8 bases. The length of the CDR3 is 14 residues. Germline CDR1 LNHDA, CDR2 SQIVND (reference sequence). J was trimmed by 7 bases and V by 5 bases; bases with no gene match: 6. In DNA form, the CDR3 reads TGTGCCAGTAGTTTCGGACAGGGAGGTGAAAAACTGTTTTTT. The encoded protein is CASSFGQGGEKLFF.

The chain carries TRBV13 and TRBJ2-7; 14 bases map to TRBD2. Unmatched junction bases numbered 12, after V lost 5 bases and J lost 3 bases. Germline CDR1 and CDR2: PRHDT and FYEKMQ (reference sequence). The CDR3 runs 18 residues. The CDR3 spells CASSVRPGLAGDFYEQYF. Here the CDR3 DNA reads TGTGCCAGCAGCGTTCGGCCGGGACTAGCGGGGGATTTCTACGAGCAGTACTTC.

This rearrangement joins TRBV27 to TRBJ1-4; 8 positions match TRBD1. The trim removed 2 bases at V and 0 bases at J, leaving 8 bases unmatched. This CDR3 region has 18 residues. CDR1 and CDR2 from the germline V gene are MNHEY and SMNVEV (reference sequence). CDR3 loop: CASSLLGTGGATNEKLFF. The CDR3 bases are TGTGCCAGCAGTTTACTCGGGACAGGAGGTGCAACTAATGAAAAACTGTTTTTT.

The rearrangement uses TRBV2 and TRBJ1-1, with D possibly matching TRBD1 (6 bases). V was shortened by 5 bases and J by 1 base, with 17 bases between the two germline ends. Germline CDR1 is SNHLY and CDR2 is FYNNEI. The CDR3 loop spans 16 amino acids. CDR3 sequence (DNA): TGTGCCAGCAGTTGGGGGCCCCAAGAGGGGAACACTGAAGCTTTCTTT. Translation gives CASSWGPQEGNTEAFF.

The genes are TRBV14 and TRBJ2-1, with 7 bases that match TRBD1. From germline, CDR1 is SGHDN and CDR2 FVKESK. The CDR3 is 16 residues long. The junction had 13 bases not matched to a gene; V was cut back by 4 bases and J by 7 bases. CDR3 coding DNA: TGTGCCAGCAGCCTCACCCGGGACAGTCTGAGGAATGAGCAGTTCTTC. It is translated as CASSLTRDSLRNEQFF.

This sequence joins TRBV9 and TRBJ2-2, with TRBD1 identical over 9 bases. J was trimmed by 5 bases and V by 2 bases; bases with no gene match: 4. This CDR3 is 15 amino acids long. Germline-derived CDR1 and CDR2 are SGDLS and YYNGEE. CDR3 region: CASSVGQGFTGELFF. The CDR3 DNA is TGTGCCAGCAGCGTCGGACAGGGGTTTACCGGGGAGCTGTTTTTT.

The chain recombines TRBV9 with TRBJ2-1, with 9 positions matching TRBD1. Trimming took 4 bases from V and 10 from J; bases not matched to a gene: 9. This CDR3 spans 14 amino acids. The germline V gene has CDR1 SGDLS and CDR2 YYNGEE. Written as DNA, the CDR3 is TGTGCCAGCAGCCGACAGGGGGGTTCGGGAGAGCAGTTCTTC. Translation: CASSRQGGSGEQFF. Together with reference TRBV9 and TRBJ2-1, the CDR3 gives the full variable domain: DSGVTQTPKHLITATGQRVTLRCSPRSGDLSVYWYQQSLDQGLQFLIQYYNGEERAKGNILERFSAQQFPDLHSELNLSSLELGDSALYFCASSRQGGSGEQFFGPGTRLTVL.

The chain has TRBV10-3 and TRBJ2-1; 10 bases agree with TRBD1. Germline V lookup: CDR1 ENHRY, CDR2 SYGVKD. CDR3 length: 16 residues. The J segment lost 7 bases and the V segment lost 3 bases, leaving 9 bases of the junction unmatched. The CDR3 region is CAISDPGTGDTNEQFF. The CDR3 DNA sequence: TGTGCCATCAGTGACCCCGGGACAGGGGATACAAATGAGCAGTTCTTC.

This clone appeared a few times. The V and J genes are TRBV27 and TRBJ2-3; 7 positions match TRBD2. CDR1 is MNHEY, CDR2 SMNVEV, per germline (reference sequence). This CDR3 spans 16 amino acids. The J segment lost 4 bases and the V segment lost 2 bases, leaving 9 bases of the junction unmatched. CDR3 sequence: CASSLIRGGGADTQYF. Written as DNA, the CDR3 is TGTGCCAGCAGTTTAATACGCGGGGGAGGGGCAGATACGCAGTATTTT.

V usage is TRBV5-6 and J usage is TRBJ1-2; 11 bases align to TRBD1. After removal of 4 bases from V and 7 bases from J, the junction contained 6 bases not matched to a gene. This CDR3 has 14 amino acids. The germline gives CDR1 SGHDT, CDR2 YYEEEE. CDR3 protein: CASSPGQGAGGYTF. DNA of the CDR3: TGTGCCAGCAGCCCAGGACAGGGGGCGGGTGGCTACACCTTC.

This rearrangement joins TRBV11-2 to TRBJ1-2; weak D call: TRBD1 (5 bases). The CDR3 runs to 14 residues. Trimming removed 3 bases at V and 2 bases at J, with 10 bases between. Germline V CDR1 and CDR2: SGHAT, FQNNGV. The CDR3 region is CASSLDILNYGYTF. CDR3 sequence (DNA): TGTGCCAGCAGCTTGGACATTTTAAACTATGGCTACACCTTC.

V usage is TRBV5-8 and J usage is TRBJ1-1; D remains ambiguous. The CDR3 loop spans 14 amino acids. CDR1 is SGHTS and CDR2 is YDEGEE in the germline V gene. Trimming left V 6 bases short and J 0 bases short, with 12 bases between. The chain's CDR3 is CASIPVSLNTEAFF. The DNA of the CDR3 is TGTGCCAGCATCCCCGTGTCTTTGAACACTGAAGCTTTCTTT.

The chain has TRBV5-4 and TRBJ2-7; TRBD1 aligns across 7 bases. V was pared by 5 bases and J by 4 bases, with 6 bases of the junction left unmatched. The CDR3 extends over 13 amino acids. CDR1 SGHNT and CDR2 YYREEE come from the germline V gene (reference sequence). In DNA form, the CDR3 reads TGTGCCAGCAGTCCTGGGACAGCTTACGAGCAGTACTTC. This codes for CASSPGTAYEQYF. Filled out from reference TRBV5-4 and TRBJ2-7, the complete variable domain reads ETGVTQSPTHLIKTRGQQVTLRCSSQSGHNTVSWYQQALGQGPQFIFQYYREEENGRGNFPPRFSGLQFPNYSSELNVNALELDDSALYLCASSPGTAYEQYFGPGTRLTVT.